Listed here is a single T cell receptor beta chain. The CDR3 runs to 16 residues. Germline loops: CDR1 SGHAT, CDR2 FQDESV (reference sequence). V was trimmed by 0 bases and J by 0 bases, leaving 11 bases between them. This sample is drawn from a study of control samples from healthy donors and cancer patients. Repertoires were generated with immunoSEQ multiplex PCR, while TCRdb's copy carries only in-frame clones and drops some. The sample has about 250,000 clones, roughly 82% seen once; the top ten hold about an eighth. The receptor comes from an older woman with lung cancer. The specimen sequenced was PBMCs. This chain joins TRBV11-1 and TRBJ2-5, with a weak D call TRBD1 (7 bases). The CDR3 DNA reads as TGTGCCAGCAGCTTAGCGACAGGGAGGTACCAAGAGACCCAGTACTTC. Its protein is CASSLATGRYQETQYF.